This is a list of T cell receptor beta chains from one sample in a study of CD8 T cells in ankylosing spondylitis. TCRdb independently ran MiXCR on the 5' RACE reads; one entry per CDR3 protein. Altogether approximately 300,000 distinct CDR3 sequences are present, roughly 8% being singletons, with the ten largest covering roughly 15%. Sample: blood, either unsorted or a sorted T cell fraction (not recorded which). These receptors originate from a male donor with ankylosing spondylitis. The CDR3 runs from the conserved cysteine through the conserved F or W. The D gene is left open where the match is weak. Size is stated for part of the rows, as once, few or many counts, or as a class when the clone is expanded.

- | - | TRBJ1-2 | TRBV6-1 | TGTGCCAGCATGGGATCATCGGGGGATCCTAACTATGGCTACACCTTC | CASMGSSGDPNYGYTF
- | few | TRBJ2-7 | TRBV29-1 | TGCAGCGTTGAGTTGTACTACGAGCAGTACTTC | CSVELYYEQYF
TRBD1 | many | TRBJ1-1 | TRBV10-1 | TGCGCCAGCAAGCAGGGGGCAGGCACTGAAGCTTTCTTT | CASKQGAGTEAFF
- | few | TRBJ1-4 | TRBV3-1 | TGTGCCAGCAGCCAAAACAGTCGAGAAAATGAAAAACTGTTTTTT | CASSQNSRENEKLFF
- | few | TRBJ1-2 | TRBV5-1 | TGCGCCAGCAGCTGGACGGATACGCGGAGGGGCTACACCTTC | CASSWTDTRRGYTF
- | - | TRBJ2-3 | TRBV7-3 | TGTGCCAGCAGCTTGGGGCGCTCTGCCACGCAGTATTTT | CASSLGRSATQYF
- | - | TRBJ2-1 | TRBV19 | TGTGCCAGTAGTAAGGGGGGCACGGTTGCGAATGAGCAGTTCTTC | CASSKGGTVANEQFF
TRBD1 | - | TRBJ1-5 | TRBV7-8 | TGTGCCAGCAGCTTAGTGGACAGGGCGATGGGTCAGCCCCAGCATTTT | CASSLVDRAMGQPQHF
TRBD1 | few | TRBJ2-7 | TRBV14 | TGTGCCAGCAGCCAAGATCGAGGCAGGGGGTCCTACGAGCAGTACTTC | CASSQDRGRGSYEQYF
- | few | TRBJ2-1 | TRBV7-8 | TGTGCCAGCAGCTTTAGCGGTCCGGCCTACAATGAGCAGTTCTTC | CASSFSGPAYNEQFF
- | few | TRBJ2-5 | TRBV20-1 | TGCAGTGCTTTCCCCCTTGGTGGGAGACAAGAGACCCAGTACTTC | CSAFPLGGRQETQYF
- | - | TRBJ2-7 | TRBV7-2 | TGTGCCAGCAGCTTGGGCCCGTCAATCGACGAGCAGTACTTC | CASSLGPSIDEQYF
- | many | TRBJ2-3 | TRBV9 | TGTGCCAGCAGCCAAATAGGACGGAGAGATACGCAGTATTTT | CASSQIGRRDTQYF
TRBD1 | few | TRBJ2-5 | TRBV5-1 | TGCGCCAGCAGCTTCTGGACAGGGTCTGAGACCCAGTACTTC | CASSFWTGSETQYF
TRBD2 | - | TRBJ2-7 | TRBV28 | TGTGCCAGCACCCGTAGCGGGATCTACTACGAGCAGTACTTC | CASTRSGIYYEQYF
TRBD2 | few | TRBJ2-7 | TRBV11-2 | TGTGCCAGCAGTCCTTCTAGCGGCATCTACGAGCAGTACTTC | CASSPSSGIYEQYF
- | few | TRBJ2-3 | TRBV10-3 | TGTGCCATCAGTGAGCAGGGAGCCACAGATACGCAGTATTTT | CAISEQGATDTQYF
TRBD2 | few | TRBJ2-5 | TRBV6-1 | TGTGCCAGCAGCCGCATAATAGCGGGAGTCGAAGAGACCCAGTACTTC | CASSRIIAGVEETQYF
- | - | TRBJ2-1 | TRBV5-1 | TGCGCCAGCAGCCTCTCCTCCCTAGGTGAGCAGTTCTTC | CASSLSSLGEQFF
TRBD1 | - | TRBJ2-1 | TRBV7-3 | TGTGCCAGCAGCTCACTGCCCGGGACAGGGACCAATGAGCAGTTCTTC | CASSSLPGTGTNEQFF
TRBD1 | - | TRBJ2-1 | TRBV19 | TGTGCCAGTAGTCCGAGTTCCGGGACAGGGGATTTCTTCAATGAGCAGTTCTTC | CASSPSSGTGDFFNEQFF
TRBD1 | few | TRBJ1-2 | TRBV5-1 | TGCGCCAGCAGCTTAGGAGGGGGCCAGGGTGGCTACACCTTC | CASSLGGGQGGYTF
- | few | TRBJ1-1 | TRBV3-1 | TGTGCCAGCAGCCAAGGTCGGAGGAACACTGAAGCTTTCTTT | CASSQGRRNTEAFF
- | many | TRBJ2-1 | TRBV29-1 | TGCAGCGCAGGGGACCGAGTGGATGAGCAGTTCTTC | CSAGDRVDEQFF
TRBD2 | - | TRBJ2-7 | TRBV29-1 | TGCAGCGTTGAAGTGGTGACTAGCGGGCCCTACGAGCAGTACTTC | CSVEVVTSGPYEQYF
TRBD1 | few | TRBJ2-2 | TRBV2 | TGTGCCAGCTCCGTCCAGGGGGCAGGCGGGGAGCTGTTTTTT | CASSVQGAGGELFF
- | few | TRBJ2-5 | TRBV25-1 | TGTGCCAGCAGTGAATTTGGGGGCGGTGAGACCCAGTACTTC | CASSEFGGGETQYF
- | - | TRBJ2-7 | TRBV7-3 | TGTGCCAGCAGCTTAACAGGGGAAAATTCCTACGAGCAGTACTTC | CASSLTGENSYEQYF
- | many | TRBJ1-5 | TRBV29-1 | TGCAGCGTTGAAGGGGGACCGAATCAGCCCCAGCATTTT | CSVEGGPNQPQHF
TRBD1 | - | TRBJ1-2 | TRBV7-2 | TGTGCCAGCAGCCCCCGGACAGGGGAGGTCTATGGCTACACCTTC | CASSPRTGEVYGYTF
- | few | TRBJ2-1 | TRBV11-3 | TGTGCCAGCAGCTTAGTGGTCGGGACCTACAATGAGCAGTTCTTC | CASSLVVGTYNEQFF
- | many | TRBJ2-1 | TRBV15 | TGTGCCACCAGCAGAGGTGCCAGGGGCTACAATGAGCAGTTCTTC | CATSRGARGYNEQFF
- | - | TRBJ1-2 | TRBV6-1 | TGTGCCAGCAGAACCCATGAGGCAGGGGCCGCCGTATATGGCTACACCTTC | CASRTHEAGAAVYGYTF
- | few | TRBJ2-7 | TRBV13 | TGTGCCAGCAGCCCCCGGGGCAGGGGGGTCTACGAGCAGTACTTC | CASSPRGRGVYEQYF
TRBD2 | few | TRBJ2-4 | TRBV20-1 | TGCAGTGCTAGAGATCATCGGCTAGCGGGAGGGGCCAAAAACATTCAGTACTTC | CSARDHRLAGGAKNIQYF
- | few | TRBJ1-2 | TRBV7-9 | TGTGCCAGCACCTCATCGATGGACCGCGACTATGGCTACACCTTC | CASTSSMDRDYGYTF